The 31 T cell receptor beta chains presented below share a single source sample, sequenced in a study of radiation and T cells in renal cell carcinoma. Profiled with immunoSEQ multiplex PCR; TCRdb holds only in-frame clones, not every one. The table lists about 140,000 clones, roughly 85% of them singletons. Time point denoted: baseline pretreatment blood. Treatment defined: 15 Gy SBRT to primary tumor, nephrectomy 4 weeks later. The material was blood, obtained from a patient whose treatment included radiotherapy and nephrectomy. The source is a woman in her fifties or sixties with renal cell carcinoma.

The chain couples TRBV5-1 to TRBJ2-7, with TRBD1 matching over 8 bases. V shed 4 bases and J 3 bases; nucleotides not matched to a gene: 6. The CDR3 consists of 14 residues. Per germline, CDR1 SGHRS and CDR2 YFSETQ. The CDR3 coding sequence is TGCGCCAGCAGCCTGGGACAGGAACTCTACGAGCAGTACTTC. Its translation: CASSLGQELYEQYF.

Here the CDR3 reads CASSSEGQNYGYTF. For the CDR3, the DNA is TGTGCCAGCAGCTCCGAAGGACAGAACTATGGCTACACCTTC. This sequence joins TRBV7-9 and TRBJ1-2, with TRBD1 as a possible D gene (6 bases). Trimming shortened V by 4 bases and J by 2 bases, and 11 bases separated the two germline ends. CDR3 length: 14 residues. Germline values: CDR1 SEHNR, CDR2 FQNEAQ (reference sequence). Full variable domain (rest looked up from reference TRBV7-9 and TRBJ1-2): DTGVSQNPRHKITKRGQNVTFRCDPISEHNRLYWYRQTLGQGPEFLTYFQNEAQLEKSRLLSDRFSAERPKGSFSTLEIQRTEQGDSAMYLCASSSEGQNYGYTFGSGTRLTVV.

For the CDR3, the DNA is TGTGCCAGCAGCTTAAGGACAGATACGCAGTATTTT. This gives the protein CASSLRTDTQYF. The V gene is TRBV13, the J gene TRBJ2-3; D call uncertain. Trimming shortened V by 2 bases and J by 3 bases, and 3 bases separated the two germline ends. The V gene's germline CDR1 is PRHDT and CDR2 FYEKMQ (reference sequence). This CDR3 is built from 12 residues.

The V and J genes are TRBV5-1 and TRBJ2-1, with 7 positions matching TRBD1. V shed 4 bases, J shed 6 bases, and the junction held 10 bases outside the gene matches. This CDR3 contains 15 residues. Germline V gene sequence: CDR1 SGHRS, CDR2 YFSETQ. The CDR3 nucleotides are TGCGCCAGCAGCCTAGGGGACAGTGCTGTCAATGAGCAGTTCTTC. Its translation: CASSLGDSAVNEQFF.

The V and J genes are TRBV4-2 and TRBJ2-1; possible D gene TRBD2, 5 bases. Germline V gene lookup returns CDR1 LGHNA and CDR2 YNFKEQ. The CDR3 is 16 amino acids. V was shortened by 0 bases and J by 12 bases, with 21 bases between the two germline ends. The CDR3 DNA is TGTGCCAGCAGCCAAGATCCCAATAGCGCCGGTTTCTCGCAGTTCTTC. It specifies CASSQDPNSAGFSQFF.

The chain joins TRBV5-1 to TRBJ1-3, with a weak D call TRBD1 (6 bases). This CDR3 has 15 residues. V dropped 6 bases and J dropped 0 bases, with 13 bases sitting between them. Germline assignment: CDR1 SGHRS and CDR2 YFSETQ. CDR3 nucleotide sequence: TGCGCCAGCACACCACAGGGAGACTCTGGAAACACCATATATTTT. Translation gives CASTPQGDSGNTIYF.

This chain connects TRBV7-2 to TRBJ1-1, with D perhaps matching TRBD1 (5 bases). The germline V gene encodes CDR1 SGHTA and CDR2 FQGNSA. Trimming pared 7 bases from V and 0 bases from J, leaving 21 bases between. CDR3 size: 17 residues. The CDR3 DNA sequence: TGTGCCAGCATCCAGTCCTCGGGACGGAGAATGAACACTGAAGCTTTCTTT. Translation gives CASIQSSGRRMNTEAFF.

The chain joins TRBV28 to TRBJ1-1, with unresolved D. Germline lookup yields CDR1 MDHEN and CDR2 SYDVKM. Deletions cut 2 bases from V and 6 bases from J, with 4 bases between. The CDR3 consists of 11 residues. CDR3 DNA sequence: TGTGCCAGCAGTTTAAGGGCTGAAGCTTTCTTT. It translates to CASSLRAEAFF.

This clone was seen just once. The gene calls are TRBV5-8 and TRBJ2-1; 7 positions agree with TRBD2. The CDR3 is made up of 14 amino acids. Germline CDR1 and CDR2: SGHTS and YDEGEE. J was trimmed by 4 bases and V by 3 bases; bases with no gene match: 4. The CDR3 coding sequence is TGTGCCAGCAGCTCGGGGGGTTTGTACAATGAGCAGTTCTTC. This encodes CASSSGGLYNEQFF.

DNA of the CDR3: TGTGCCAGCTCACCTCCGACAGACTACAATGAGCAGTTCTTC. As protein: CASSPPTDYNEQFF. The chain is built from TRBV18 and TRBJ2-1; maybe TRBD1 (5 bases). The CDR3 is made up of 14 amino acids. Trimming took 3 bases from V and 3 from J, leaving 9 bases between them. Germline V gene lookup returns CDR1 KGHSH and CDR2 LQKENI. Drawing the rest from reference TRBV18 and TRBJ2-1, the complete variable domain is NAGVMQNPRHLVRRRGQEARLRCSPMKGHSHVYWYRQLPEEGLKFMVYLQKENIIDESGMPKERFSAEFPKEGPSILRIQQVVRGDSAAYFCASSPPTDYNEQFFGPGTRLTVL.

This chain uses TRBV4-1 with TRBJ2-5, with a possible D match to TRBD1 (5 bases). The CDR3 sequence is 13 residues long. The germline V gene has CDR1 MGHRA and CDR2 YSYEKL. Trimming took off 2 bases at V and 2 bases at J, with 6 bases between the two ends. CDR3 loop: CASSQWTQETQYF. CDR3 in DNA: TGCGCCAGCAGCCAATGGACACAAGAGACCCAGTACTTC.

This sequence joins TRBV5-1 and TRBJ2-1; 10 bases agree with TRBD2. This CDR3 has 15 amino acids. CDR1 SGHRS and CDR2 YFSETQ come from the germline V gene. V dropped 0 bases and J dropped 8; count of bases not matched to a gene: 5. The CDR3 loop reads CASSLGLAGDDEQFF. CDR3 in DNA: TGCGCCAGCAGCTTGGGGCTAGCGGGGGATGATGAGCAGTTCTTC.

This rearrangement joins TRBV5-5 to TRBJ2-1; the match to TRBD1 covers 11 bases. In germline, CDR1 is SGHKS, CDR2 YYEKEE (reference sequence). The CDR3 has 15 amino acids. V was clipped by 0 bases and J by 9 bases; unmatched bases: 5. The DNA for the CDR3 is TGTGCCAGCAGCTTGGAAGGACAGGGGGCAGGTGAGCAGTTCTTC. Protein sequence: CASSLEGQGAGEQFF. The variable domain in full, completed from reference TRBV5-5 and TRBJ2-1, reads DAGVTQSPTHLIKTRGQQVTLRCSPISGHKSVSWYQQVLGQGPQFIFQYYEKEERGRGNFPDRFSARQFPNYSSELNVNALLLGDSALYLCASSLEGQGAGEQFFGPGTRLTVL.

This chain uses TRBV7-9 with TRBJ1-1; D call uncertain. The CDR3 extends over 19 amino acids. V lost 2 bases and J 4 bases, leaving 26 bases between the germline ends. Germline V gene data show CDR1 as SEHNR and CDR2 as FQNEAQ (reference sequence). CDR3 protein: CASSLMRLEGSDMSTEAFF. The CDR3 coding sequence is TGTGCCAGCAGCTTAATGCGTTTAGAGGGCAGTGATATGAGCACTGAAGCTTTCTTT.

The CDR3 nucleotides read TGTGCCAGCAGCGGATTAGGGCCGGGCTACACCTTC. This codes for CASSGLGPGYTF. This chain joins TRBV9 and TRBJ1-2, with no clear D. Germline-derived CDR1 and CDR2 are SGDLS and YYNGEE. The CDR3 is 12 residues long. V was trimmed by 3 bases and J by 8 bases, leaving 11 bases between them.

The chain has TRBV7-2 and TRBJ1-1; 8 bases are shared with TRBD1. V dropped 1 base and J dropped 13; count of bases not matched to a gene: 11. The CDR3 totals 14 residues. Germline assignment: CDR1 SGHTA and CDR2 FQGNSA. CDR3 sequence (DNA): TGTGCCAGCAGCTTAGTCCAGGGGGCCCATCTGGGTTTCTTT. This sequence encodes CASSLVQGAHLGFF.

This sequence joins TRBV30 and TRBJ1-2; no firm D call. The CDR3 spans 15 residues. V lost 4 bases and J 0 bases, leaving 15 bases between the germline ends. Per the germline V gene, CDR1 is GTSNPN and CDR2 is SVGIG (reference sequence). This chain's CDR3 is CAWNRYPDSNYGYTF. DNA of the CDR3: TGTGCCTGGAATCGCTATCCAGATTCTAACTATGGCTACACCTTC.

CDR3 sequence: CASSSGTAAKHF. In DNA form, the CDR3 reads TGTGCCAGCAGTTCCGGGACAGCCGCCAAGCATTTT. The rearrangement joins TRBV28 to TRBJ1-5; 7 positions match TRBD1. Germline-derived CDR1 and CDR2 are MDHEN and SYDVKM. V shed 4 bases, J shed 14 bases, and the junction held 8 bases outside the gene matches. There are 12 residues in the CDR3. The whole variable domain, remainder taken from reference TRBV28 and TRBJ1-5, is DVKVTQSSRYLVKRTGEKVFLECVQDMDHENMFWYRQDPGLGLRLIYFSYDVKMKEKGDIPEGYSVSREKKERFSLILESASTNQTSMYLCASSSGTAAKHFGDGTRLSIL.

The rearrangement joins TRBV5-5 to TRBJ1-4, with D perhaps matching TRBD1 (6 bases). Per germline, CDR1 SGHKS and CDR2 YYEKEE (reference sequence). CDR3 length: 17 amino acids. V was shortened by 4 bases and J by 7 bases, with 23 bases between the two germline ends. The CDR3 DNA reads as TGTGCCAGCAGCCAAGCCGCTCCGGGACACAACCCTGAAAAACTGTTTTTT. Encoded protein: CASSQAAPGHNPEKLFF.

The chain has TRBV7-2 and TRBJ2-5, with TRBD2 identical over 8 bases. The CDR3 has 15 amino acids. Germline V gene lookup returns CDR1 SGHTA and CDR2 FQGNSA. V dropped 5 bases and J dropped 5; count of bases not matched to a gene: 10. The CDR3 loop is CASSPAGLVKETQYF. In DNA form, the CDR3 reads TGTGCCAGCAGCCCAGCGGGACTAGTAAAGGAGACCCAGTACTTC.

The J gene is TRBJ1-5, the V gene TRBV7-2; TRBD1 is a possible D gene (5 bases). Germline V gene sequence: CDR1 SGHTA, CDR2 FQGNSA. Trimming cost V 0 bases and J 7 bases, with 10 bases left between them. The CDR3 consists of 14 residues. CDR3 nucleotides: TGTGCCAGCAGCTTAGCGGGGCATTACCAGCCCCAGCATTTT. This translates into CASSLAGHYQPQHF.

This chain joins TRBV10-2 and TRBJ1-1; D gene unclear. V lost 3 bases and J 10 bases, leaving 9 bases between the germline ends. The V gene's germline CDR1 is WSHSY and CDR2 SAAADI. CDR3 length: 11 residues. Here the CDR3 reads CASSEAGLAFF. The CDR3 region has the DNA TGCGCCAGCAGTGAAGCTGGGCTAGCTTTCTTT.

This chain connects TRBV5-4 to TRBJ2-2, with TRBD1 as a possible D gene (5 bases). This CDR3 is 16 amino acids long. Germline V lookup: CDR1 SGHNT, CDR2 YYREEE (reference sequence). The germline V and J ends were trimmed by 0 bases and 2 bases, with 11 bases remaining between them. The CDR3 loop reads CASSLGQGVNTGELFF. DNA of the CDR3: TGTGCCAGCAGCTTGGGGCAGGGTGTTAACACCGGGGAGCTGTTTTTT.

V and J are TRBV11-3 and TRBJ2-7; 8 bases agree with TRBD1. CDR3 length: 13 residues. Per the germline V gene, CDR1 is SGHNT and CDR2 is YENEEA. Losses at the gene ends were 4 bases for V and 6 bases for J; bases not matched to a gene: 5. The chain's CDR3 is CASSSAGGAEQYF. CDR3 nucleotide sequence: TGTGCCAGCAGCTCCGCAGGGGGCGCCGAGCAGTACTTC.

J is TRBJ2-5 and V is TRBV7-7; D gene ambiguous. Germline assignment: CDR1 SSHAT and CDR2 FNYEAQ (reference sequence). Deletions cut 5 bases from V and 2 bases from J, with 9 bases between. The CDR3 contains 13 residues. The CDR3 protein is CASSPQIQETQYF. CDR3 coding DNA: TGTGCCAGCAGCCCCCAGATTCAAGAGACCCAGTACTTC.

The chain uses TRBV4-3 and TRBJ1-2; D is uncertain. This CDR3 has 14 residues. The germline V gene has CDR1 LGHNA and CDR2 YSLEER. V was shortened by 3 bases and J by 5 bases, with 13 bases between the two germline ends. The CDR3 spells CASSQAEGRYGYTF. CDR3 bases: TGCGCCAGCAGCCAGGCAGAGGGCCGTTATGGCTACACCTTC.

This rearrangement joins TRBV6-6 to TRBJ1-1; D remains ambiguous. The V end lost 7 bases, the J end lost 5 bases, and 8 bases lay between the germline ends. Germline loops: CDR1 MNHNY, CDR2 SVGAGI (reference sequence). This CDR3 contains 11 residues. In nucleotides, the CDR3 is TGTGCCAGCACCCTCGGTACTGAAGCTTTCTTT. Protein product: CASTLGTEAFF.

The genes are TRBV10-1 and TRBJ2-1, with 9 bases aligning to TRBD2. V lost 8 bases and J lost 2; bases outside the gene matches: 7. This CDR3 has 15 amino acids. Germline V gene sequence: CDR1 WNHNN, CDR2 SYGVQD (reference sequence). The CDR3 bases are TGCGCCAGCTGGCCTAGCGGGGTTACCTACAATGAGCAGTTCTTC. Translated: CASWPSGVTYNEQFF.

This rearrangement joins TRBV29-1 to TRBJ2-1; D not resolved. Germline V CDR1 and CDR2: SQVTM, ANQGSEA. Trimming cost V 4 bases and J 5 bases, with 6 bases left between them. The CDR3 runs to 11 residues. As DNA, the CDR3 is TGCAGCGTTGGACCGGACAATGAGCAGTTCTTC. It yields the protein CSVGPDNEQFF.

V gene TRBV5-6 combines with J gene TRBJ1-5; D is possibly TRBD1 (5 bases). With 2 bases removed from V and 7 bases from J, the gap between germline ends came to 13 bases. This CDR3 has 14 amino acids. The germline gives CDR1 SGHDT, CDR2 YYEEEE. CDR3 nucleotides: TGTGCCAGCAGCTTTGGCAGGGAAGGACAGCCCCAGCATTTT. Protein: CASSFGREGQPQHF. Full variable domain (outside the CDR3, taken from reference TRBV5-6 and TRBJ1-5): DAGVTQSPTHLIKTRGQQVTLRCSPKSGHDTVSWYQQALGQGPQFIFQYYEEEERQRGNFPDRFSGHQFPNYSSELNVNALLLGDSALYLCASSFGREGQPQHFGDGTRLSIL.

The rearrangement uses TRBV30 and TRBJ1-5; possibly TRBD1 for D (6 bases). V lost 1 base and J lost 6, with 13 bases in between. The germline V gene encodes CDR1 GTSNPN and CDR2 SVGIG (reference sequence). The CDR3 spans 14 residues. The CDR3 protein is CAWSESGAIQPQHF. CDR3 DNA: TGTGCCTGGAGTGAGTCGGGGGCGATTCAGCCCCAGCATTTT.